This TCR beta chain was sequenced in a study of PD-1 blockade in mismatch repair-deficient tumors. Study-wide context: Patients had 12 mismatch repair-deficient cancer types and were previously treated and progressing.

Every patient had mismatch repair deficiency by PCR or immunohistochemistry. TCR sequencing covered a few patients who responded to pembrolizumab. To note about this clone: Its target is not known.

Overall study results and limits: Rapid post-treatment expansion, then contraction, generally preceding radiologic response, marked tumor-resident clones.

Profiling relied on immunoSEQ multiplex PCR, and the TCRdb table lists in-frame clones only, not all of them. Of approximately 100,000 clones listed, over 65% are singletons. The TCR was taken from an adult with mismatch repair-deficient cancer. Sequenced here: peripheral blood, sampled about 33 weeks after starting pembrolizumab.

The CDR3 is CASSPGTSGRAGTYNEQFF. The CDR3 coding sequence is TGTGCCAGCAGCCCAGGGACTAGCGGGAGGGCCGGGACCTACAATGAGCAGTTCTTC. The V call is TRBV7-9, the J call TRBJ2-1; 16 bases map to TRBD2. V lost 5 bases, J lost 2 bases, and 9 bases stayed unmatched. The CDR3 consists of 19 residues. From germline, CDR1 is SEHNR and CDR2 FQNEAQ (reference sequence).